Sequencing of this TCR beta chain was carried out in a study of Graves' ophthalmopathy and Graves' hyperthyroidism. Ten or more counts support this clonotype. CDR3 regions of TCR beta were amplified from RNA transcripts. Investigators did first-round RT-PCR with HTBI primers, then second-round multiplex PCR. TCRdb ran MiXCR on the multiplex PCR reads and lists one entry per CDR3 protein. The table shows about 210,000 distinct CDR3 sequences, with 29% occurring only once. V gave up 0 bases and J gave up 5 bases, with 16 bases separating them. CDR3 length: 16 amino acids. Ophthalmopathic donors had moderate-to-severe activity, CAS ≥3 and NOSPECS ≥4, with disease that had lasted under 3 months. Uncontrolled infections, pregnancy, lactation or other autoimmune diseases led to patient exclusion. PBMCs were obtained from about 9.5 ml of fresh peripheral blood.

The V gene is TRBV12-3 or TRBV12-4, the J gene TRBJ2-5; D might be TRBD2 (6 bases). The source material was peripheral blood. This TCR was recovered from a man aged 50-60 years with Graves' ophthalmopathy. The CDR3 here is CASSLAHRPSGETQYF. CDR3 bases: TGTGCCAGCAGTTTAGCGCATCGCCCGAGCGGGGAGACCCAGTACTTC.